This TCR beta chain was retrieved from a study of neurological immune-mediated disorders. Study results and limitations: HTLV-1-associated myelopathy had the most TCR clonal expansion, whereas multiple sclerosis had the least (lower than in healthy controls).

Where libraries were unsorted, they were derived from 2 million PBMCs stored at -80 degrees C. By 5'RACE with 10-nucleotide random UMIs, the cDNA was made. TCRdb passed the 5' RACE reads through MiXCR, listing each CDR3 protein once. Of approximately 48,000 distinct CDR3 sequences listed, about a tenth are singletons. This clonotype was seen at least ten times. What it binds is unknown. This CDR3 comprises 15 residues. V shed 6 bases, J shed 2 bases, and the junction held 10 bases outside the gene matches. The germline gives CDR1 DFQATT, CDR2 SNEGSKA (reference sequence). The sample taken for sequencing was PBMCs. The clonotype comes from a man in his 70s with HTLV-1-associated myelopathy (HAM/TSP). The chain uses TRBV20-1 and TRBJ2-5; TRBD2 matches at 9 bases. This CDR3 is CSAPEAGGRQETQYF. DNA for the CDR3: TGCAGTGCCCCGGAGGCGGGAGGGAGGCAAGAGACCCAGTACTTC.